This T cell receptor beta chain originates from a study of T cell repertoires in cytomegalovirus infection (dated by TCRdb to between 2017 and 2020). Regarding the complete study: Recently identified HLA-C-restricted CMV epitopes, whose presentation resists viral immunomodulation, were targeted by peptide stimulations together with well-studied HLA-B-restricted epitopes. Because public TCR beta signatures pointed to carriage of CMV infection together with the matching HLA type, the HLA type of each donor mattered for the analysis. Broad study findings and their caveats: In both this cohort and an independent roughly 330-donor cohort, the cumulative frequency of public TCR beta family members distinguished carriers of CMV infection plus the relevant HLA type. The ex vivo response was dominated by HLA-C-restricted CMV-specific TCR beta clonotypes, and the single most frequent clonotype in two of eight donors was supplied by these HLA-C-restricted clonotypes.

This specimen's treatment or condition label, interpreted: in vitro stimulation with specific CMV peptide epitopes to enrich CMV-specific T cells. TCRdb shows the sequencer as Illumina HiSeq 1500. The public reads were reanalyzed by TCRdb: fastp trimming at Q25, MiXCR alignment, in-frame beta chains only. Each CDR3 protein appears once, grouped with its most common genes and DNA. In this sample the table shows over 250,000 distinct CDR3 sequences, 20% to 25% of which occur a single time. The ten top clones hold roughly a fifth of the sample. This clonotype came up many times. The target of this receptor is not known. Base-call qualities are not available, and no considerably larger clone is one nucleotide away. This sequence originates from a human donor in good health (CMV status not recorded). Some clones in this sample may be carry-over from other donors' samples. The input for sequencing was cultured PBMCs, taken from culture after CMV antigen stimulation.

The nucleotide sequence is TGTGCCAGCAGCTTAGCGATGGGGGGGCTGTTGAACACTGAAGCTTTCTTT. Its translation reads: CASSLAMGGLLNTEAFF. The rearrangement combines TRBV7-2 with TRBJ1-1, with a weak D call of TRBD1 (6 bases match). The CDR3 sequence holds 17 residues, the cysteine and phenylalanine included. Only CDR3 DNA is held: 51 bases, read in frame from base 1. The germline V gene sets CDR1 to SGHTA and CDR2 to FQGNSA. V and J are truncated by 0 bases and 0 bases respectively, leaving an intervening sequence of 14 bases.